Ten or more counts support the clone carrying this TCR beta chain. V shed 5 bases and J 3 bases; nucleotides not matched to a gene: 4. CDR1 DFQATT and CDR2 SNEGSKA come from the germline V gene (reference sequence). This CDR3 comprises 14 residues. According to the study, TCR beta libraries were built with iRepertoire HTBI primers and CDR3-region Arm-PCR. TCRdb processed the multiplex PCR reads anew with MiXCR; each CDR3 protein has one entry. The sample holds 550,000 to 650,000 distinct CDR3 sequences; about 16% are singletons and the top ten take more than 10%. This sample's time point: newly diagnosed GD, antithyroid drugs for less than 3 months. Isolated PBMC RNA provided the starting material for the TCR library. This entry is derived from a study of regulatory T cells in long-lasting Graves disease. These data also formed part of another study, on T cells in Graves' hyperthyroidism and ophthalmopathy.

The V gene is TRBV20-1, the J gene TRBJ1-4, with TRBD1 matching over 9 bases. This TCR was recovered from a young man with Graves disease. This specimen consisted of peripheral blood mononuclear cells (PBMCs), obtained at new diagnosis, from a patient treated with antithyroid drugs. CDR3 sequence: CSASGQGPNEKLFF. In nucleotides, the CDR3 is TGCAGTGCTTCGGGACAGGGACCTAATGAAAAACTGTTTTTT.